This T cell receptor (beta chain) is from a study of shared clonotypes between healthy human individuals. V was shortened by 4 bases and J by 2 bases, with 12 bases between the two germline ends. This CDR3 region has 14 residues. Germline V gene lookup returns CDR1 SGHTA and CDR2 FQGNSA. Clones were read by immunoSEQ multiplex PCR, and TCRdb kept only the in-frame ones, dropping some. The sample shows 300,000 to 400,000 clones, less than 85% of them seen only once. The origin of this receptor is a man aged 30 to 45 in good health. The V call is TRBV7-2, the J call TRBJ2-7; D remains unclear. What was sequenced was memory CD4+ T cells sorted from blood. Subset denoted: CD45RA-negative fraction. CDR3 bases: TGTGCCAGCAGCTCTCGAAACCCCCCCTACGAGCAGTACTTC. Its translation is CASSSRNPPYEQYF.